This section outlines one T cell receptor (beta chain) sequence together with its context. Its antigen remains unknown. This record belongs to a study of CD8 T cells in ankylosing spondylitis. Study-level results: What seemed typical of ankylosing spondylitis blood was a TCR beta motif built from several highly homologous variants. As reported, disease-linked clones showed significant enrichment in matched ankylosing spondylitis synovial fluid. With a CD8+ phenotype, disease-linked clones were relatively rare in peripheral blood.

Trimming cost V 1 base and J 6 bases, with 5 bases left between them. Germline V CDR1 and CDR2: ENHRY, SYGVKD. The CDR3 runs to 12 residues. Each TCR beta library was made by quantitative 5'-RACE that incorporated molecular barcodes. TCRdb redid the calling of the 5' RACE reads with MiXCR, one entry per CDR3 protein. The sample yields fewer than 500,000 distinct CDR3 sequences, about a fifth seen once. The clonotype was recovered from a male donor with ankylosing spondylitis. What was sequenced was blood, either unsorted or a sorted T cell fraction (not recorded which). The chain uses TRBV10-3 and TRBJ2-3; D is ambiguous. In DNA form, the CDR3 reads TGTGCCATCAGTGAGTTGCGGGATACGCAGTATTTT. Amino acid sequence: CAISELRDTQYF.